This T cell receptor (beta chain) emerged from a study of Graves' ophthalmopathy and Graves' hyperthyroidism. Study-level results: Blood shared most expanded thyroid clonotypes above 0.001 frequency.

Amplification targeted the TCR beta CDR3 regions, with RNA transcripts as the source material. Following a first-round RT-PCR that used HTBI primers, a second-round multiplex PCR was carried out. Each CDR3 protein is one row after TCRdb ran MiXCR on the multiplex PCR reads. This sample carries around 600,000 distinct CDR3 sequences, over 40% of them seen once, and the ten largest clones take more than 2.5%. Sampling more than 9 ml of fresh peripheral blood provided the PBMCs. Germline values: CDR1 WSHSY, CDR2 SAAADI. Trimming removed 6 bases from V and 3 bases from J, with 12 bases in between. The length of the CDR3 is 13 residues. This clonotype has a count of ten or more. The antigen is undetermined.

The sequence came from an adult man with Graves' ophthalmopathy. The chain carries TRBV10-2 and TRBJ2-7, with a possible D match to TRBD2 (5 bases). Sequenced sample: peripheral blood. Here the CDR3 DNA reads TGCGCCAGCAGGTCCGGACTCCTCTACGAGCAGTACTTC. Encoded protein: CASRSGLLYEQYF.